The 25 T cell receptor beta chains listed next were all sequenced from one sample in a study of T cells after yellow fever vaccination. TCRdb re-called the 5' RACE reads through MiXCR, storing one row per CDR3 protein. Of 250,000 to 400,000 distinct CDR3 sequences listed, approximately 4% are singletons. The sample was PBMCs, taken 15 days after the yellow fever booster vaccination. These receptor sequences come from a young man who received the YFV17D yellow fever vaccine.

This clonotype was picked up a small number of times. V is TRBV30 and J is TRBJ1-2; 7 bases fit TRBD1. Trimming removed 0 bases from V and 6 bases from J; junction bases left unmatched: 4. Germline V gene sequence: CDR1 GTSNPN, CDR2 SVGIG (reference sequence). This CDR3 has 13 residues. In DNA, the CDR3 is TGTGCCTGGAGTGTAAGAACAGGGGATGGCTACACCTTC. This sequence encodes CAWSVRTGDGYTF.

CDR3 DNA sequence: TGTGCCAGCAGTTACTACGGTACTAGCGGGGGGGGAGTCACAGATACGCAGTATTTT. Protein product: CASSYYGTSGGGVTDTQYF. The J gene is TRBJ2-3, the V gene TRBV6-5; 13 positions match TRBD2. In germline, CDR1 is MNHEY, CDR2 SVGAGI. The CDR3 covers 19 residues. With 1 base clipped from V and 2 bases from J, the junction kept 9 bases outside the gene matches.

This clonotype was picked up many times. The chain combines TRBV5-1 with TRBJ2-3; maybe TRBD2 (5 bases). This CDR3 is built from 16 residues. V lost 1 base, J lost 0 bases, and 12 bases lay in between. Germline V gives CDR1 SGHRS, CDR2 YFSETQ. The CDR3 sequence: CASSLYVGVSTDTQYF. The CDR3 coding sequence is TGCGCCAGCAGCTTGTACGTCGGGGTTAGCACAGATACGCAGTATTTT.

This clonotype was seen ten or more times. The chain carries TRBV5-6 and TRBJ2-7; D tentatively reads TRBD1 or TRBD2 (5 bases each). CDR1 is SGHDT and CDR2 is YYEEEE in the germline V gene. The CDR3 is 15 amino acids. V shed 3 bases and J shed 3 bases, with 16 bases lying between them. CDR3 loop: CASSSGPGPRYEQYV. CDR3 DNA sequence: TGTGCCAGCAGCTCCGGACCGGGACCCCGCTACGAGCAGTACGTC.

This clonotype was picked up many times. The CDR3 nucleotides read TGCGCCAGCGAGGGACAGGGCTTCGATACGCAGTATTTT. Translated: CASEGQGFDTQYF. The chain is built from TRBV5-1 and TRBJ2-3, with 9 bases that match TRBD1. Trimming removed 7 bases from V and 6 bases from J; junction bases left unmatched: 6. The CDR3 totals 13 residues. Germline V CDR1 and CDR2: SGHRS, YFSETQ.

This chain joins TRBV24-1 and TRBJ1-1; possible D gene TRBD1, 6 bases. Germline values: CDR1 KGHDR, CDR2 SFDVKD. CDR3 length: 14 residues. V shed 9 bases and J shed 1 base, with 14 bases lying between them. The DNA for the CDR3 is TGTGCCACCCCCCCCGGGGGCGGGAACACTGAAGCTTTCTTT. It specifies CATPPGGGNTEAFF.

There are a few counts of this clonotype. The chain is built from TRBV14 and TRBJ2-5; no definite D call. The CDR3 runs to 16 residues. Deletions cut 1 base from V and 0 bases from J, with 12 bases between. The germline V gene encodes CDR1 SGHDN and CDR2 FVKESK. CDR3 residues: CASSQGYGRYQETQYF. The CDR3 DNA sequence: TGTGCCAGCAGCCAAGGTTACGGACGCTACCAAGAGACCCAGTACTTC.

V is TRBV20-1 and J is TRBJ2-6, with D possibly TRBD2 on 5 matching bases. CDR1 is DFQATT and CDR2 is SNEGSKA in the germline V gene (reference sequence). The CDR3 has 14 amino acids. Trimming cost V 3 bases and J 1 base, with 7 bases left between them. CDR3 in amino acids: CSASRGSGANVLTF. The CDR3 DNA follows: TGCAGTGCTAGTAGAGGGTCTGGGGCCAACGTCCTGACTTTC.

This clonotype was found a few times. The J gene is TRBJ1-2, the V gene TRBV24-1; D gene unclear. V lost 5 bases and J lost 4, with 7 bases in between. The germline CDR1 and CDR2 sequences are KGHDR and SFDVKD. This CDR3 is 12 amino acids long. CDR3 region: CATSGEGYGYTF. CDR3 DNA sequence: TGTGCCACCAGTGGGGAGGGCTATGGCTACACCTTC.

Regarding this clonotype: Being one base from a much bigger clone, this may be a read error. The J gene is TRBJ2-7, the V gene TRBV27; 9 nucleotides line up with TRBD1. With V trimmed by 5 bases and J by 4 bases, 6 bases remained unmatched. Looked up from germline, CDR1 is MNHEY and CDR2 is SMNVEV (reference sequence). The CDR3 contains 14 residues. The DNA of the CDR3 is TGTGCCAGCAGTCGCACAGGGGGCTTGTACGAGCAGTACGTC. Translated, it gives CASSRTGGLYEQYV.

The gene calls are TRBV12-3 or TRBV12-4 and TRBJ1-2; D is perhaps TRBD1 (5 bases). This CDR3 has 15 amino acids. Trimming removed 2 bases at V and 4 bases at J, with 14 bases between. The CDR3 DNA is TGTGCCAGCAGTTTATCCCCGGGACTGATCTATGGCTACACCTTC. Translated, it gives CASSLSPGLIYGYTF.

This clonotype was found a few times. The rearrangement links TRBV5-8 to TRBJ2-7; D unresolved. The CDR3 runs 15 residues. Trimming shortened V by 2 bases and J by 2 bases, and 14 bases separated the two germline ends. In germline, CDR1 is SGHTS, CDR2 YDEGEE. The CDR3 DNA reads TGTGCCAGCAGCTTTGCAGGCAGTTCAACCTACGAGCAGTACTTC. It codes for CASSFAGSSTYEQYF.

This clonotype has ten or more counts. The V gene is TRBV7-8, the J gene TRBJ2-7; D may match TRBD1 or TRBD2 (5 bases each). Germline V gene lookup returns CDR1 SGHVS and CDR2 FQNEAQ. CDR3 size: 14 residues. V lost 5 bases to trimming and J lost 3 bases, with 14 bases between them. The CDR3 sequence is CASSLGPKDYEQYF. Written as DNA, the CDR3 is TGTGCCAGCAGCCTGGGACCGAAGGACTACGAGCAGTACTTC.

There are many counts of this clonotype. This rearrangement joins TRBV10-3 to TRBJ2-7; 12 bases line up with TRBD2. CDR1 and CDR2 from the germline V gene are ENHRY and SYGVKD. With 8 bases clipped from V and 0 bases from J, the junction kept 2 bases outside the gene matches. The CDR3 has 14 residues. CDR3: CAIRTSGDSYEQYF. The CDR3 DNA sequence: TGTGCCATCCGGACTAGCGGGGACTCCTACGAGCAGTACTTC.

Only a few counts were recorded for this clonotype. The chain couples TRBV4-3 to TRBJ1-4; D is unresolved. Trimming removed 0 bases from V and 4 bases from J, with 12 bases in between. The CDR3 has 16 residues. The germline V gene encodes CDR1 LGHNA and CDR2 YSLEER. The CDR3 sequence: CASSQDYPEFNEKLFF. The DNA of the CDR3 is TGCGCCAGCAGCCAAGATTATCCTGAGTTTAATGAAAAACTGTTTTTT.

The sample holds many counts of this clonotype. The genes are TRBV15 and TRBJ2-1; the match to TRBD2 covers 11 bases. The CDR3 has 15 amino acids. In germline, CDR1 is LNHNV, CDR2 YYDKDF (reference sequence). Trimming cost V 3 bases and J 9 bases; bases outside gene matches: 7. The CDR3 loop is CATSRWLAGGSEQFF. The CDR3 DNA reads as TGTGCCACCAGCAGGTGGCTAGCGGGGGGTAGTGAGCAGTTCTTC.

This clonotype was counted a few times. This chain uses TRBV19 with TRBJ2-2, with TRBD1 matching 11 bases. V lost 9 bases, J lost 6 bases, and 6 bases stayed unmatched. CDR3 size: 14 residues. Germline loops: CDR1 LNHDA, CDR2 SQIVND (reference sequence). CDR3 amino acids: CASLGTGGPGELFF. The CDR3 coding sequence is TGTGCCAGCCTCGGGACAGGGGGTCCCGGGGAGCTGTTTTTT.

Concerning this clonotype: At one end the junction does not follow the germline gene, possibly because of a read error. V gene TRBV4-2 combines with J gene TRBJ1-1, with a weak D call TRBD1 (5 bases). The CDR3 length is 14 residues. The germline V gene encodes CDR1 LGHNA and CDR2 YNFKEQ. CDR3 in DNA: TGTGCCAGCAGCGAAGAATCCAGGGACACTGAAGCTTTCTTT. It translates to CASSEESRDTEAFF.

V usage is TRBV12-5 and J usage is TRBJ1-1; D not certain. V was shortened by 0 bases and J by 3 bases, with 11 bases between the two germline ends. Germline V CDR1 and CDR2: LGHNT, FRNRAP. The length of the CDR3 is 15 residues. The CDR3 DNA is TGTGCTAGTGGTTTGGTGAGAACCGGGTACACTGAAGCTTTCTTT. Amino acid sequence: CASGLVRTGYTEAFF.

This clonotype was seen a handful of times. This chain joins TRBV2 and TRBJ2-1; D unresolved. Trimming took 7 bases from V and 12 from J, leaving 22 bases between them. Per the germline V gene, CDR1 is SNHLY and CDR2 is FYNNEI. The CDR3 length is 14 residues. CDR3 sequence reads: CASTRWTEQHRQFF. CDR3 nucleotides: TGTGCCAGCACCAGATGGACGGAGCAACATAGGCAGTTCTTC. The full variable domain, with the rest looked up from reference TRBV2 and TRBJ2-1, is EPEVTQTPSHQVTQMGQEVILRCVPISNHLYFYWYRQILGQKVEFLVSFYNNEISEKSEIFDDQFSVERPDGSNFTLKIRSTKLEDSAMYFCASTRWTEQHRQFFGPGTRLTVL.

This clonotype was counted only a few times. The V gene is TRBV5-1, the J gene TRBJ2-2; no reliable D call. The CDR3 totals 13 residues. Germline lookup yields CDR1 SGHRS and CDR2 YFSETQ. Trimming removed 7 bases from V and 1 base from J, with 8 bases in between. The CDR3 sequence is CASRSRNTGELFF. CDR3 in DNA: TGCGCCAGCCGGTCTCGGAACACCGGGGAGCTGTTTTTT.

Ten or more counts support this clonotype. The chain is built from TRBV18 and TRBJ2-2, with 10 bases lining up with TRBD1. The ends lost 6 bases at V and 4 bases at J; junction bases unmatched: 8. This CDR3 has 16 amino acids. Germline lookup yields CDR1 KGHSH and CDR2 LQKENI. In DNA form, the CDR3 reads TGTGCCAGCTCCCAGACTGGGACAGGGGTCACCGGGGAGCTGTTTTTT. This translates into CASSQTGTGVTGELFF.

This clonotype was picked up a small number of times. The CDR3 DNA is TGTGCCAGCAGTTTTATAGGGGGAGTCTATGGCTACACCTTC. Translated, it gives CASSFIGGVYGYTF. The J gene is TRBJ1-2, the V gene TRBV28; a possible D gene is TRBD1 (6 bases). CDR3 size: 14 residues. V lost 3 bases and J lost 4, with 12 bases in between. The germline V gene has CDR1 MDHEN and CDR2 SYDVKM.

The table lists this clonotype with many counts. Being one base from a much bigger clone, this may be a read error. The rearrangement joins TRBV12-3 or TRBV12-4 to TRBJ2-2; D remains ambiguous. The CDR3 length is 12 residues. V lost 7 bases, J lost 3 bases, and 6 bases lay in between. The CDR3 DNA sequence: TGTGCCAGCACCCCCTACACCGGGGAGCTGTTTTTT. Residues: CASTPYTGELFF.

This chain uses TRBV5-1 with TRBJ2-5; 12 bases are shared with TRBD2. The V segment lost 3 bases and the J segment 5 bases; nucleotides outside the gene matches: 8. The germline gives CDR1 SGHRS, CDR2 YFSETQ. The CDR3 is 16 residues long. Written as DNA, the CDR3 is TGCGCCAGCAGCTCCACGCTAGCGGGGGGGCGCGAGACCCAGTACTTC. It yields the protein CASSSTLAGGRETQYF.